This T cell receptor (beta chain) is from a study of Ad26.COV2.S vaccination and SARS-CoV-2 variants (dated by TCRdb to about 2021). As for the study more broadly: Donors in the vaccine arm were drawn from COV1001, a multicentre, randomized, double-blind, placebo-controlled phase I-IIa trial testing Ad26.COV2.S in healthy adults. Dosing of Ad26.COV2.S was intramuscular, at either 5x10^10 or 1x10^11 viral particles, delivered as one shot or as two shots spaced 56 days apart. TCRbeta repertoire sequencing served as the tool for gauging how specific and how broad the SARS-CoV-2-reactive T cell receptors were following Ad26.COV2.S vaccination. The TCR-sequenced set comprised around 30 samples: some 19 Ad26.COV2.S vaccine recipients, 5 placebo recipients and 8 SARS-CoV-2 convalescent individuals. Trial participants were randomized into five groups of five: low-dose or high-dose Ad26.COV2.S given once or twice, or placebo on both occasions. Investigators did not know the trial group allocation while performing experiments and assessing outcomes.

From a lookup of the germline V gene, CDR1 and CDR2 are KGHSH and LQKENI. V is clipped by 6 bases and J by 4 bases, and the sequence between their germline boundaries is 19 bases long. Inclusive of the bounding cysteine and phenylalanine, the CDR3 is 16 residues long. The retained sequence is limited to the CDR3, 48 bases, with the frame set at the first base. The immunoSEQ Assay was the method used to sequence TCRbeta CDR3 regions. After extraction, genomic DNA underwent amplification by bias-controlled multiplex PCR, followed by high-throughput sequencing. The source study handled its data this way. Collapsing and filtering of sequences were performed to quantify the absolute abundance of each unique TCRbeta CDR3 region. T cell fraction was estimated by normalization of TCRbeta template counts to usable DNA, with usable DNA being measured through amplification of reference genes present in all nucleated cells. Repertoire TCRs were annotated as SARS-CoV-2-specific by exact matching of V gene, CDR3 amino acid sequence and J gene to a known reactive TCR set. The reference SARS-CoV-2 TCR set was obtained from MIRA and was filtered for enrichment in COVID-19-positive ImmuneCODE repertoires, whereby public or cross-reactive TCRs were removed. Drawing on the MIRA antigens, annotated TCRs were analysed further at the level of specific ORF or position within ORF. Breadth was defined as the number of annotated unique rearrangements divided by the total number of unique productive rearrangements, and depth was defined as the summed frequency of the annotated unique rearrangements. Group comparisons of TCR breadth used two-sided Wilcoxon rank-sum tests. In its TCRdb copy, this immuneACCESS table keeps in-frame sequences only and misses some clones. Where compared with another copy, unresolved V genes explain less than half of these, and the others have no known cause. V and J calls and clone size follow that table, whereas D and trimming were derived from the DNA. This sample gives some 480,000 clones in total; around 88% of them show up just once. The ten largest clones take up 10% to 15% of the sample.

Overall study outcomes, separate from this receptor: Higher spike-specific TCR breadth was observed in Ad26.COV2.S recipients than in placebo recipients (P = 0.0014). The study was not powered for comparison of responses between vaccine doses or regimens. Substantial breadth of spike-specific CD8+ and CD4+ T cell responses was reported after vaccination. Vaccine and placebo recipients had comparable non-spike TCR breadth, which fits with the vaccine containing only spike. According to the authors, total T cell responses may have been underestimated by the TCR breadth and depth analyses.

A remark on this clone: What this receptor recognizes is not known. The sample holds no much larger clone one base away, and base qualities are not on file.

The treatment or condition label here, explained by the study, means: roughly 19 received Ad26.COV2.S at low or high dose, single or two shots; 5 received placebo; per-sample allocation not given. Repertoires of vaccine and placebo recipients were sequenced from samples collected on day 63 after the first injection. Cohort 1b enrolled 25 or so adults aged 18-55 years at a single site in Boston, USA, between 29 July and 7 August 2020. Ad26.COV2.S was a replication-incompetent adenovirus type 26 vector expressing a prefusion-stabilized SARS-CoV-2 spike protein from the original Wuhan strain. The receptor comes from a person between 18 and 59 years old who received the Ad26.COV2.S COVID-19 vaccine or a placebo. Material: peripheral blood, obtained in a trial of Ad26.COV2.S vaccine versus placebo. The rearrangement joined TRBV18 to TRBJ1-5; a weak D assignment points to TRBD1 (5 bases agree). The sequence in DNA is TGTGCCAGCTCCTTGGAGTCAGGGATTAGGAATCAGCCCCAGCATTTT. It codes for CASSLESGIRNQPQHF.